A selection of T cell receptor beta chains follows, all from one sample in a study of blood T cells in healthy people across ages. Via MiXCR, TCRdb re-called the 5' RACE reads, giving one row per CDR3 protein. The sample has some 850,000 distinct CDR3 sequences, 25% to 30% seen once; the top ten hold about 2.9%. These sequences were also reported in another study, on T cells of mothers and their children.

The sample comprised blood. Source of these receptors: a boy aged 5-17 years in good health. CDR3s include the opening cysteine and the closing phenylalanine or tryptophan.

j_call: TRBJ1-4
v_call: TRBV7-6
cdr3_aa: CASSGWGGRREKLFF

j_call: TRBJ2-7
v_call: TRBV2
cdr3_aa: CASGGDNYEQYF

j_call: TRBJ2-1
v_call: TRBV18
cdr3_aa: CASSPGGGSDNEQFF

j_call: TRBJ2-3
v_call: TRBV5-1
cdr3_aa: CASSLEGPPSTDTQYF

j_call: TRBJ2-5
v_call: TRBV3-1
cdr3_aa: CACREAGQETQYF

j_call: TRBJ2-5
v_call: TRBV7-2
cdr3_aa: CASSSGTMWETQYF

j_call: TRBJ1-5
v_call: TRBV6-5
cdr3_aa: CASSYRQPGGENNQPQHF

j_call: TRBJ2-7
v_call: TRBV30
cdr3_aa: CAWSPPRTAAYEQYF

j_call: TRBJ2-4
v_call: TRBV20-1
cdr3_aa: CSAKTRARAKNIQYF

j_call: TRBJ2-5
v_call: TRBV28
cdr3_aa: CASFDPDGLGQETQYF

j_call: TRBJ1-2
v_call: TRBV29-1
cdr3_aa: CSVLSRGPNYGYTF

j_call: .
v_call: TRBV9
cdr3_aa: CASSSEGTPPIYEQYF

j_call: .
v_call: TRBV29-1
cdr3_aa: CSVSSGGAQYF

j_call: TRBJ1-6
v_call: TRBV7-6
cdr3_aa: CASSPDSVNSPLHF

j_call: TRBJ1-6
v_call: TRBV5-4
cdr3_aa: CASSLRIADYYNSPLHF

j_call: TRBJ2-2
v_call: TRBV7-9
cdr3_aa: CASSLEGGGNTGELFF

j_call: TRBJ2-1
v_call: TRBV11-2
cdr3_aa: CASSLRWGRHNEQFF

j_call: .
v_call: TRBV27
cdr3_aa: CASRAMGGLTYEQYF

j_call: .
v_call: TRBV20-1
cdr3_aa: CSASRTGDEQYF

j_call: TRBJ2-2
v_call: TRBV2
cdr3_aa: CASSVYSGELFF

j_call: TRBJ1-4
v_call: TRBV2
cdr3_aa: CASSVRQSEKLFF

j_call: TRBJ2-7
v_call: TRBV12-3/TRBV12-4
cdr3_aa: CASSLTHEQYF

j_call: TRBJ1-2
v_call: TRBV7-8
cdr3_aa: CASSLGTGVGNYGYTF

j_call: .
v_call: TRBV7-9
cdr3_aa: CASSWVRDRGHEQYF

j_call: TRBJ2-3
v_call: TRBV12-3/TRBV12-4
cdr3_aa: CASSQLDGTDTQYF